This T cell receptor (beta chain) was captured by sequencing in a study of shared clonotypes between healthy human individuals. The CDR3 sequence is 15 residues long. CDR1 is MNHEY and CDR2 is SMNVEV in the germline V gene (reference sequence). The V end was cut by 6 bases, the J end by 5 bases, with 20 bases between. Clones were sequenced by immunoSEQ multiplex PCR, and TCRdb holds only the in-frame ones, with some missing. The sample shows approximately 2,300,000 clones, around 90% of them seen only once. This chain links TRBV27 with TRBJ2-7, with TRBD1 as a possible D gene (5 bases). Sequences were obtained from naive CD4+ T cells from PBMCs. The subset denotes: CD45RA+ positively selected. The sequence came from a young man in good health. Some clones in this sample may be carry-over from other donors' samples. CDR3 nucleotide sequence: TGTGCCAGCAGGCCCCTTTCCAGGGTTTTGGACGAGCAGTACTTC. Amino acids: CASRPLSRVLDEQYF.